The 13 T cell receptor beta chains below were found in one sample sequenced in a study of blood T cells in healthy people across ages. Then a second PCR, running roughly 7 to 12 cycles, was carried out with a sample-barcoded 5' primer and a J-beta primer mix. In TCRdb, the 5' RACE reads were re-called with MiXCR into one record per CDR3 protein. The sample shows about 1.6 million distinct CDR3 sequences, about 35% of them seen only once. Specimen: blood. These receptors came from a woman aged 25 to 39 in good health.

In its sample, this clonotype was seen a few times. This rearrangement joins TRBV15 to TRBJ2-1, with 7 bases that match TRBD1. Germline CDR1 and CDR2: LNHNV and YYDKDF (reference sequence). CDR3 length equals 17 residues. With V trimmed by 2 bases and J by 5 bases, 12 bases remained unmatched. For the CDR3, the DNA is TGTGCCACCAGCAGACCAGGGGGTCTAGCCCAGCACAATGAGCAGTTCTTC. Translation gives CATSRPGGLAQHNEQFF.

The gene calls are TRBV2 and TRBJ2-7; 10 bases match TRBD2. The CDR3 contains 14 residues. V gave up 5 bases and J gave up 6 bases; unmatched junction bases: 7. Germline CDR1 is SNHLY and CDR2 is FYNNEI. The chain's CDR3 is CASSQVVAGGEQYF. Written as DNA, the CDR3 is TGTGCCAGCAGTCAGGTCGTAGCGGGGGGCGAGCAGTACTTC.

The chain joins TRBV11-1 to TRBJ1-2, with TRBD1 as a possible D gene (5 bases). Trimming cost V 5 bases and J 8 bases, with 15 bases left between them. The CDR3 has 13 amino acids. In germline, CDR1 is SGHAT, CDR2 FQDESV (reference sequence). CDR3 protein: CASSDKGTSGYTF. CDR3 nucleotides: TGTGCCAGCAGCGATAAAGGGACTTCCGGCTACACCTTC.

This clonotype showed up just a few times. The chain uses TRBV6-6 and TRBJ1-5, with no clear D. V lost 6 bases and J lost 2, with 20 bases in between. CDR3 size: 17 residues. The germline gives CDR1 MNHNY, CDR2 SVGAGI (reference sequence). CDR3 in DNA: TGTGCCAGCAGGGACCACAGATTCCCTAGGGGCAATCAGCCCCAGCATTTT. This codes for CASRDHRFPRGNQPQHF.

The chain joins TRBV12-3 or TRBV12-4 to TRBJ1-2; weak D call: TRBD1 (5 bases). Trimming pared 3 bases from V and 8 bases from J, leaving 10 bases between. CDR3 size: 12 residues. CDR3 bases: TGTGCCAGCAGTTTGACGGGACGGGGCTACACCTTC. This gives the protein CASSLTGRGYTF.

This clonotype was seen only a few times. The V call is TRBV4-1, the J call TRBJ1-2; no firm D call. Trimming left V 3 bases short and J 4 bases short, with 12 bases between. CDR3 length: 14 amino acids. The V gene's germline CDR1 is MGHRA and CDR2 YSYEKL. For the CDR3, the DNA is TGCGCCAGCAGCCAGTTAATAGGATCCTATGGCTACACCTTC. This gives the protein CASSQLIGSYGYTF.

V is TRBV27 and J is TRBJ2-5; possible D gene TRBD1, 6 bases. Per germline, CDR1 MNHEY and CDR2 SMNVEV (reference sequence). This CDR3 has 13 residues. Between the trimmed V and J ends, which lost 2 bases and 6 bases, there was a span of 10 bases. CDR3 bases: TGTGCCAGCAGTTTAATGACAGGCCAGACCCAGTACTTC. It translates to CASSLMTGQTQYF.

The V gene is TRBV5-1, the J gene TRBJ2-7; D possibly corresponds to TRBD1 (6 bases). CDR3 length equals 14 residues. The germline V and J ends were trimmed by 3 bases and 5 bases, with 15 bases remaining between them. Germline CDR1 is SGHRS and CDR2 is YFSETQ. CDR3 sequence reads: CASSSNRDTHEQYF. CDR3 DNA sequence: TGCGCCAGCAGCTCAAACCGGGACACCCACGAGCAGTACTTC.

This clonotype was observed a few times. V usage is TRBV2 and J usage is TRBJ2-5, with D unclear. The CDR3 contains 14 residues. The germline V gene encodes CDR1 SNHLY and CDR2 FYNNEI. Trimming took 7 bases from V and 0 from J, leaving 12 bases between them. DNA for the CDR3: TGTGCCAGCACCGCCAGGCGGAACCAAGAGACCCAGTACTTC. Its protein product is CASTARRNQETQYF.

Notes on this clonotype: Germline is not matched at one junction end, which may reflect a read error. The V call is TRBV12-3 or TRBV12-4, the J call TRBJ2-5; 7 bases are a match to TRBD2. The CDR3 sequence is 16 residues long. The CDR3 nucleotides are TGTGCCAGCAGTTTAAATCTAGCGGCACCTCCAGAGGCCCAGTACTTC. It translates to CASSLNLAAPPEAQYF.

The rearrangement links TRBV6-1 to TRBJ2-3, with TRBD1 matching over 8 bases. The V segment lost 7 bases and the J segment 5 bases; nucleotides outside the gene matches: 8. The CDR3 sequence is 14 residues long. Per germline, CDR1 MNHNS and CDR2 SASEGT. The CDR3 DNA sequence: TGTGCCAGCAACCGACAGGGGTGGAAAGATACGCAGTATTTT. Encoded protein: CASNRQGWKDTQYF.

This clonotype was recorded a few times. The chain is built from TRBV4-2 and TRBJ2-3; D gene ambiguous. The CDR3 is 14 residues long. Trimming took off 3 bases at V and 5 bases at J, with 12 bases between the two ends. Germline CDR1 LGHNA, CDR2 YNFKEQ. The CDR3 is CASSQSPSGDTQYF. The CDR3 DNA reads as TGTGCCAGCAGCCAGTCACCCTCGGGAGATACGCAGTATTTT.

This sequence joins TRBV28 and TRBJ2-1; perhaps TRBD1 as D (5 bases). The CDR3 is made up of 16 amino acids. V lost 4 bases and J 2 bases, leaving 15 bases between the germline ends. Germline assignment: CDR1 MDHEN and CDR2 SYDVKM. Here the CDR3 DNA reads TGTGCCAGCAGTTCCCCGACGGCAGGGACCTACAATGAGCAGTTCTTC. Protein sequence: CASSSPTAGTYNEQFF.